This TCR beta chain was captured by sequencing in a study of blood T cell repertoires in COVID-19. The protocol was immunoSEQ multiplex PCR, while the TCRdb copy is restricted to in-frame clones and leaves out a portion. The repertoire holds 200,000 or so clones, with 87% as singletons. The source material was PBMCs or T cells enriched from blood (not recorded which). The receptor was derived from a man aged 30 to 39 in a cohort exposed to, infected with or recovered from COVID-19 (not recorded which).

For the CDR3, the DNA is TGTGCCAGCAGTGAATCCCTATTTAGCGGGACACTCGTACATGAGCAGTTCTTC. Its translation: CASSESLFSGTLVHEQFF. The chain uses TRBV25-1 and TRBJ2-1, with 8 bases identical to TRBD2. This CDR3 spans 18 amino acids. V dropped 1 base and J dropped 8; count of bases not matched to a gene: 16. Germline V gene sequence: CDR1 MGHDK, CDR2 SYGVNS.